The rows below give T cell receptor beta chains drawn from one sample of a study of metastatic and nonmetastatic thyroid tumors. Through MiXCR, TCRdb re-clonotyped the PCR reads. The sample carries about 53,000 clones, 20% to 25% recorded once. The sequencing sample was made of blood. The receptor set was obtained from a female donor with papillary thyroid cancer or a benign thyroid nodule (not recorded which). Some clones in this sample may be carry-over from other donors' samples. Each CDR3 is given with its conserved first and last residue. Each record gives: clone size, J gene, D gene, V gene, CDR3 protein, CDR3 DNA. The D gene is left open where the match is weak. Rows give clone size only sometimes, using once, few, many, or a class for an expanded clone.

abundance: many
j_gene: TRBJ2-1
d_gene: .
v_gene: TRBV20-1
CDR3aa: CSAVEGYNEQFF
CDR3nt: TGCAGTGCAGTGGAGGGATACAATGAGCAGTTCTTC

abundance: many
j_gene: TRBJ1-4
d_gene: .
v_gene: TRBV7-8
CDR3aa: CASSKAAARANEKLFF
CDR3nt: TGTGCCAGCAGCAAGGCGGCAGCCCGGGCTAATGAAAAACTGTTTTTT

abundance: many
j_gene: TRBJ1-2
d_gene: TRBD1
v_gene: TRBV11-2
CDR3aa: CASSPGTVHGYTF
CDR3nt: TGTGCCAGCAGCCCCGGGACAGTCCATGGCTACACCTTC

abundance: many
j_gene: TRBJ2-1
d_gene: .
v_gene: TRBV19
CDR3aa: CASSMSSLYNEQFF
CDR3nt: TGTGCCAGTAGTATGTCCTCCCTGTACAATGAGCAGTTCTTC

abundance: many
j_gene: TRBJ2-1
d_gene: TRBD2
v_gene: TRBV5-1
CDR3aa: CASSSTSDSYNEQFF
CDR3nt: TGCGCCAGCAGCAGCACTAGCGACTCCTACAATGAGCAGTTCTTC

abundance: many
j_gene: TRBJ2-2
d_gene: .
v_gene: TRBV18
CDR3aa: CASSPSTGAGELFF
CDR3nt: TGTGCCAGCTCACCCTCAACGGGAGCCGGGGAGCTGTTTTTT

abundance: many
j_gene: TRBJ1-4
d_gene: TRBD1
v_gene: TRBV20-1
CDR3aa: CSAPSTGVNEKLFF
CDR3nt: TGCAGTGCTCCTTCGACAGGGGTTAATGAAAAACTGTTTTTT

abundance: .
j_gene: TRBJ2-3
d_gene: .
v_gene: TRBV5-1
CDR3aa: CSSSTSATGTADTQYF
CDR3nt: TGCTCCAGCAGCACCTCGGCGACAGGTACGGCAGATACGCAGTATTTT

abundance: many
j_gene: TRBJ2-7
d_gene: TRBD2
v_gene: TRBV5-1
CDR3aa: CASSLAGGTEQYF
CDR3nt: TGCGCCAGCAGCCTAGCGGGAGGGACCGAGCAGTACTTC

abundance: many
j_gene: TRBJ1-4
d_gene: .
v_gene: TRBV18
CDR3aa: CASSPGGGWDEKLFF
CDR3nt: TGTGCCAGCTCACCCGGAGGAGGGTGGGATGAAAAACTGTTTTTT

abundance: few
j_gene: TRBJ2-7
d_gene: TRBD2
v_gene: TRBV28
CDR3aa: CASSLGLSGGCSYEQYF
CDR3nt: TGTGCCAGCAGTTTAGGGCTATCGGGAGGATGCTCCTACGAGCAGTACTTC

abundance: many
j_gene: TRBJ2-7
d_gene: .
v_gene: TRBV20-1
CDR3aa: CSARTFGQKSSYEQYF
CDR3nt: TGCAGTGCTAGAACGTTCGGGCAGAAAAGCTCCTACGAGCAGTACTTC

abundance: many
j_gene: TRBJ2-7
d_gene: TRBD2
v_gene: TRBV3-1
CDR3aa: CASSLRTSGMSYEQYF
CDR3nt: TGTGCCAGCAGCCTACGGACTAGCGGGATGTCCTACGAGCAGTACTTC

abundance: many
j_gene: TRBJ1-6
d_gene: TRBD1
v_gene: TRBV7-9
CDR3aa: CASSFGQGTSSYNSPLHF
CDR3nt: TGTGCCAGCAGCTTCGGACAGGGGACGAGCTCCTATAATTCACCCCTCCACTTT

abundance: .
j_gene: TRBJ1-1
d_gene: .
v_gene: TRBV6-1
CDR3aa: CDSSVQGYSEAFF
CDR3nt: TGTGACAGCAGTGTTCAGGGTTACTCCGAAGCTTTCTTT

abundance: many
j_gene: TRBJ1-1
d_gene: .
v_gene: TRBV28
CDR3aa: CASSLGTNTEAFF
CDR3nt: TGTGCCAGCAGTCTGGGGACGAACACTGAAGCTTTCTTT

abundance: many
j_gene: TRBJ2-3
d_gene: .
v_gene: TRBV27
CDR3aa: CASIGGDNSTDTQYF
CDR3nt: TGTGCCAGCATAGGAGGGGACAACAGCACAGATACGCAGTATTTT

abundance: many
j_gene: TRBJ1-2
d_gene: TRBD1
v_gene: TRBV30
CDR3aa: CAWSWGQGGYTF
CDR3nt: TGTGCCTGGAGTTGGGGACAGGGGGGCTACACCTTC

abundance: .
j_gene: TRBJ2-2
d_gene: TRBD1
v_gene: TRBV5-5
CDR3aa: CASSPVPTGAVGELFF
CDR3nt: TGTGCCAGCTCACCGGTCCCGACAGGGGCGGTCGGGGAGCTGTTTTTT

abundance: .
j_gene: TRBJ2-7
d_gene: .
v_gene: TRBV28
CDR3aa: CASSIYSPYEQYF
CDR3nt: TGTGCCAGCAGTATATACAGCCCCTACGAGCAGTACTTC

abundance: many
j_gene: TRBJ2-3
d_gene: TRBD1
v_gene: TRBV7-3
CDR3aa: CASSAWGQGRTDTQYF
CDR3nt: TGTGCCAGCAGTGCCTGGGGACAGGGGAGGACAGATACGCAGTATTTT

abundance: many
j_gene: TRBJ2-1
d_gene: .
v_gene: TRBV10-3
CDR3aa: CAISESLVSSYNEQFF
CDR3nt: TGTGCCATCAGTGAGTCGCTCGTGAGCTCCTACAATGAGCAGTTCTTC

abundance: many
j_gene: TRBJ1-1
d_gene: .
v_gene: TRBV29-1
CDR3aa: CSVEDRSSTEAFF
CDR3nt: TGCAGCGTTGAGGACCGGAGCAGTACTGAAGCTTTCTTT

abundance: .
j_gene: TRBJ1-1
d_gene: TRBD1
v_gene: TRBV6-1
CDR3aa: CASSHGDRENTEDFF
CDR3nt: TGTGCCAGCAGTCATGGGGACAGAGAAAACACTGAAGATTTCTTT

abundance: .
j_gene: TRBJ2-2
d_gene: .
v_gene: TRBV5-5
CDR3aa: CASSLRTPNTGELFF
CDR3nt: TGTGCCAGCAGCTTACGGACACCGAACACCGGGGAGCTGTTTTTT

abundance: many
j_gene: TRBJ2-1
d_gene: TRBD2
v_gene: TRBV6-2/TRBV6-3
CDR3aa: CASSYQTSGAKNEQFF
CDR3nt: TGTGCCAGCAGTTATCAAACTAGCGGGGCTAAGAATGAGCAGTTCTTC

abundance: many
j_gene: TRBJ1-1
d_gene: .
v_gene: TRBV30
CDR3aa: CAGSGYRMTEAFF
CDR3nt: TGTGCCGGCTCGGGGTACAGAATGACTGAAGCTTTCTTT

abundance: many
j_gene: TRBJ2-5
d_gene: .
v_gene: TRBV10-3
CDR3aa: CAISEGQKETQYF
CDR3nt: TGTGCCATCAGTGAGGGACAGAAAGAGACCCAGTACTTC

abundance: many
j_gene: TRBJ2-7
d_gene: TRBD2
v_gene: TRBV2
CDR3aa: CASSEIRTSVYEQYF
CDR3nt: TGTGCCAGCAGTGAAATTAGGACTAGCGTCTACGAGCAGTACTTC

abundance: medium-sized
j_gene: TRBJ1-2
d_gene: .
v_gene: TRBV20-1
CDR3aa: CSASPAGEGNYGYTF
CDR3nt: TGCAGTGCTAGCCCCGCAGGGGAAGGTAACTATGGCTACACCTTC

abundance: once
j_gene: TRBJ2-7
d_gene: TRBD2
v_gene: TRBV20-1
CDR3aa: CSAGLTASGSSYGQYF
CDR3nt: TGCAGTGCTGGCCTGACTGCTAGCGGGAGTTCCTACGGGCAGTACTTC

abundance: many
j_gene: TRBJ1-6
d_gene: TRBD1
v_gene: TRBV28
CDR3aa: CASSPGGAGDSPLHF
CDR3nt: TGTGCCAGCAGTCCAGGGGGCGCAGGGGATTCACCCCTCCACTTT

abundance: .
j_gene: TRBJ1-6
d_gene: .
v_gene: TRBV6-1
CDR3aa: CASSDSENSPLHF
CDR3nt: TGTGCCAGCAGTGACAGTGAGAATTCACCCCTCCACTTT

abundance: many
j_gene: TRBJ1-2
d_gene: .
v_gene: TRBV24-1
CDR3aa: CATSDQQGVYGYTF
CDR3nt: TGTGCCACCAGTGATCAACAGGGAGTCTATGGCTACACCTTC

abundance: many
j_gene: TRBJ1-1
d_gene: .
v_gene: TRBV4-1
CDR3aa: CASSQDQRQRYTEAFF
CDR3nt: TGCGCCAGCAGCCAAGATCAGAGGCAGCGATACACTGAAGCTTTCTTT

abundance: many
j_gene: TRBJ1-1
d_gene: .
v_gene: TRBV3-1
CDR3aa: CASSHTGTNTEAFF
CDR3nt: TGTGCCAGCAGCCATACAGGGACGAACACTGAAGCTTTCTTT

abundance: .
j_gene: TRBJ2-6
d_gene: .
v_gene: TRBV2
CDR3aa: CASSEGGANVTTF
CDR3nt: TGTGCCAGCAGTGAGGGCGGGGCCAACGTCACGACTTTC

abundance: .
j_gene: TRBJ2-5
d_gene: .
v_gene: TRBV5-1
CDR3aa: CASSFAPAPQETQYF
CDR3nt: TGCGCCAGCAGCTTTGCCCCGGCGCCCCAAGAGACCCAGTACTTC

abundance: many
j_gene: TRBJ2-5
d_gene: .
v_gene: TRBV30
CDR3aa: CAWSETAETQYF
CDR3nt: TGTGCCTGGAGTGAAACTGCTGAGACCCAGTACTTC

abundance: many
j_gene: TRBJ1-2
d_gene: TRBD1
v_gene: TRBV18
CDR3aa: CASSRQGAGYTF
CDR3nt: TGTGCCAGCTCAAGACAGGGGGCCGGCTACACCTTC

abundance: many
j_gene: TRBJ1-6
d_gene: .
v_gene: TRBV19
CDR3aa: CASSLTADSPLHF
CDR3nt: TGTGCCAGTAGCCTTACGGCTGATTCACCCCTCCACTTT

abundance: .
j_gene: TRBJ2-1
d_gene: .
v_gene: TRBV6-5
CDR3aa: CASILRGIGLWNEQFF
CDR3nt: TGTGCCAGCATTTTACGGGGTATCGGACTTTGGAATGAGCAGTTCTTC

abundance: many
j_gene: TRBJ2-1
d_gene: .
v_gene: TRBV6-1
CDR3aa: CASSAEGESDEQFF
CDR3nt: TGTGCCAGCAGTGCTGAGGGGGAGTCAGATGAGCAGTTCTTC

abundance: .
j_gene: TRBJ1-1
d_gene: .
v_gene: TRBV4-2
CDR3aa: CASSQVVGPARSEAFF
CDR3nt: TGTGCCAGCAGCCAAGTCGTGGGGCCGGCTAGAAGTGAAGCTTTCTTT

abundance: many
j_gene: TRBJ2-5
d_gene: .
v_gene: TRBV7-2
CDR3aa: CASSLEMSQETQYF
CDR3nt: TGTGCCAGCAGCTTAGAGATGAGCCAGGAGACCCAGTACTTC

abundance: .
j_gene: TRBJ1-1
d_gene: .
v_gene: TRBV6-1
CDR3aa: CASSERHEAFF
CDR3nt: TGTGCCAGCAGTGAACGGCATGAAGCTTTCTTT

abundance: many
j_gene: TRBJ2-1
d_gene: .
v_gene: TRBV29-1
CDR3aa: CSVENLADNEQFF
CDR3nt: TGCAGCGTTGAAAATCTGGCAGACAATGAGCAGTTCTTC

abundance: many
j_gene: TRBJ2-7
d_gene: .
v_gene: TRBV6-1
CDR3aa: CASLERAFGSYEQYF
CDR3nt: TGTGCCAGCCTCGAGCGGGCCTTTGGGTCCTACGAGCAGTACTTC

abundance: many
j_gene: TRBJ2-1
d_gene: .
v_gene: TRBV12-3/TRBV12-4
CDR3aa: CASSAQGSYNEQFF
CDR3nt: TGTGCCAGCAGTGCCCAGGGTTCCTACAATGAGCAGTTCTTC

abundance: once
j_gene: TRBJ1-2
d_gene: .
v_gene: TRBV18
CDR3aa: CARSPPPGHDYAYTF
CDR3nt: TGTGCCAGGTCACCACCCCCTGGACACGATTATGCCTACACCTTC

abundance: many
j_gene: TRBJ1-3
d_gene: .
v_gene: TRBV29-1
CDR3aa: CSVDQTSGNTIYF
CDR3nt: TGCAGCGTTGATCAGACCTCTGGAAACACCATATATTTT

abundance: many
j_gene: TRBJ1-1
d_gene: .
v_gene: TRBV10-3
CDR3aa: CAISPTGHNTEAFF
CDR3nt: TGTGCCATCAGCCCCACAGGGCATAACACTGAAGCTTTCTTT

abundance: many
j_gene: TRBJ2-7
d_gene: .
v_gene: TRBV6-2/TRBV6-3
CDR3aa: CASTPPGALSLEQYF
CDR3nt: TGTGCCAGCACACCTCCGGGGGCACTATCTCTCGAGCAGTACTTC